This T cell receptor beta chain was captured in a study of lung T cells in sarcoidosis with Löfgren's syndrome. The CDR3 is made up of 14 amino acids. The V gene lost 4 bases and the J gene lost 4 bases, with 13 bases spanning the gap. TCRdb fed the reads into MiXCR, producing one record per CDR3 protein. The data show 50,000 to 65,000 distinct CDR3 sequences, 20% to 25% seen once. Findings and limits, study-wide: Shared TRAV12-1 and TRBV2 CDR3 motifs were reported across several patients. The most expanded V genes in Löfgren's patients were reportedly TRAV12-1 and TRBV2.

Many counts were recorded for this clonotype. Its antigen remains unidentified. The sample was CD4+ T cells from PBMCs. The rearrangement links TRBV12-3 or TRBV12-4 to TRBJ2-5; D may correspond to TRBD1 or TRBD2 (6 bases each). The clonotype was recovered from a human donor with sarcoidosis (Löfgren's syndrome or another form), or a control subject (not recorded which). The CDR3 region has the DNA TGTGCCAGCAGTTCCGAGGGGGGCACAGAGACCCAGTACTTC. Translated: CASSSEGGTETQYF.